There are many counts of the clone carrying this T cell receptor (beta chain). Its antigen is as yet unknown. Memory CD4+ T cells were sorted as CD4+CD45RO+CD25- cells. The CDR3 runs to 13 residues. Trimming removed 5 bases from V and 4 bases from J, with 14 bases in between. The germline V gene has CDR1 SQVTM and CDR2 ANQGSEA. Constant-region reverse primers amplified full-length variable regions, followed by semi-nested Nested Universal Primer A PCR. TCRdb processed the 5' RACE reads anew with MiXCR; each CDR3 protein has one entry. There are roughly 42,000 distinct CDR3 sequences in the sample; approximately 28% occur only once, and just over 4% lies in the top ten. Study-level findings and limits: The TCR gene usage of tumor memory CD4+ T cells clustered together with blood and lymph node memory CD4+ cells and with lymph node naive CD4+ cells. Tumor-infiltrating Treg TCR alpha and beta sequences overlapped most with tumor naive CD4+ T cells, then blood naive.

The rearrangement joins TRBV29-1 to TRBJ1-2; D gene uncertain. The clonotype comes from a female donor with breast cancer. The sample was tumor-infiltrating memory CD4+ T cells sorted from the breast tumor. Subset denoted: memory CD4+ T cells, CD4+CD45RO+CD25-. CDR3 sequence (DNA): TGCAGCGTTTTGTCCGAATCCTCCTATGGCTACACCTTC. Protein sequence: CSVLSESSYGYTF.